Below, 21 T cell receptor beta chains from the same sample are listed, as sequenced in a study of shared clonotypes between healthy human individuals. Measured with immunoSEQ multiplex PCR; TCRdb has only the in-frame clones, and not every one. The table has about 2 million clones, approximately 95% seen once. Naive CD8 cells were CD45RO-negative, positively selected for CCR7, excluding terminally differentiated effector memory CD45RA+ cells. The sequencing sample was made of naive CD8+ T cells sorted from blood. These TCRs come from a man aged 18-30 years in good health.

This clone was recorded only once. This CDR3 is also generated by other DNA sequences in the sample. The chain is built from TRBV6-1 and TRBJ1-6; 7 bases fit TRBD1. Germline V lookup: CDR1 MNHNS, CDR2 SASEGT. The CDR3 extends over 16 amino acids. The J segment lost 4 bases and the V segment lost 1 base, leaving 4 bases of the junction unmatched. As DNA, the CDR3 is TGTGCCAGCAGTGAAGGGAGGGGGCGGTATAATTCACCCCTCCACTTT. Its translation: CASSEGRGRYNSPLHF.

The chain employs TRBV9 and TRBJ1-1; 11 nucleotides agree with TRBD1. Germline values: CDR1 SGDLS, CDR2 YYNGEE. The J segment lost 0 bases and the V segment lost 0 bases, leaving 1 base of the junction unmatched. There are 16 residues in the CDR3. The CDR3 here is CASSVGGQGVNTEAFF. The DNA of the CDR3 is TGTGCCAGCAGCGTAGGGGGACAGGGGGTGAACACTGAAGCTTTCTTT.

On this clone: Other nucleotide sequences in the sample specify the same CDR3. CDR3 bases: TGTGCCAGCAGCGTAGGCCAGGGAACCTCCTACGAGCAGTACTTC. This encodes CASSVGQGTSYEQYF. The gene calls are TRBV9 and TRBJ2-7; a weak D match, TRBD1 (5 bases). The CDR3 sequence is 15 residues long. Germline-derived CDR1 and CDR2 are SGDLS and YYNGEE. Deletions cut 0 bases from V and 0 bases from J, with 10 bases between.

The chain couples TRBV19 to TRBJ2-7; D may correspond to TRBD1 or TRBD2 (5 bases each). This CDR3 region has 15 residues. The germline CDR1 and CDR2 sequences are LNHDA and SQIVND (reference sequence). V was clipped by 1 base and J by 2 bases, with 12 bases between them. This CDR3 reads CASSIGAGSTYEQYF. CDR3 sequence (DNA): TGTGCCAGTAGTATAGGGGCAGGGAGCACCTACGAGCAGTACTTC.

This sequence joins TRBV18 and TRBJ2-7; D may be TRBD1 (6 bases). CDR3 length equals 16 residues. Germline-derived CDR1 and CDR2 are KGHSH and LQKENI. V was pared by 4 bases and J by 0 bases, with 16 bases between. The CDR3 loop reads CASSHYRDTVSYEQYF. The CDR3 coding sequence is TGTGCCAGCTCACACTACCGGGACACTGTCTCCTACGAGCAGTACTTC.

This clone was picked up one time. The chain couples TRBV4-1 to TRBJ2-1, with TRBD1 identical over 9 bases. Germline-derived CDR1 and CDR2 are MGHRA and YSYEKL. V was pared by 6 bases and J by 8 bases, with 8 bases of the junction left unmatched. The CDR3 has 14 residues. CDR3: CASRLQGAPDEQFF. The CDR3, as DNA: TGCGCCAGCAGGTTACAGGGGGCTCCGGATGAGCAGTTCTTC.

This sequence joins TRBV13 and TRBJ1-5; D possibly corresponds to TRBD1 (5 bases). CDR3 size: 14 residues. CDR1 PRHDT and CDR2 FYEKMQ come from the germline V gene (reference sequence). The germline V and J ends were trimmed by 0 bases and 6 bases, with 9 bases remaining between them. The CDR3 DNA reads TGTGCCAGCAGCTTAGGCAGGGAAAGTCAGCCCCAGCATTTT. This translates into CASSLGRESQPQHF.

As regards this clone: Other DNA sequences within the sample encode an identical CDR3. V gene TRBV5-6 combines with J gene TRBJ2-7; 8 bases align to TRBD1. Germline V gene sequence: CDR1 SGHDT, CDR2 YYEEEE. This CDR3 is 14 amino acids long. V trimming: 5 bases; J trimming: 3 bases; junction bases outside the gene matches: 7. The CDR3 coding sequence is TGTGCCAGCAGTTTTGGACAGGGCGTCTACGAGCAGTACTTC. This sequence encodes CASSFGQGVYEQYF.

This sequence joins TRBV11-2 and TRBJ2-2; D is perhaps TRBD2 (5 bases). The CDR3 is 14 residues long. With 3 bases removed from V and 6 bases from J, the gap between germline ends came to 11 bases. Per germline, CDR1 SGHAT and CDR2 FQNNGV. The CDR3 DNA sequence: TGTGCCAGCAGCTTCGGGCGAGGGTCCGGGGAGCTGTTTTTT. Encoded protein: CASSFGRGSGELFF. Full variable domain (rest looked up from reference TRBV11-2 and TRBJ2-2): EAGVAQSPRYKIIEKRQSVAFWCNPISGHATLYWYQQILGQGPKLLIQFQNNGVVDDSQLPKDRFSAERLKGVDSTLKIQPAKLEDSAVYLCASSFGRGSGELFFGEGSRLTVL.

This chain uses TRBV6-1 with TRBJ2-7, with 8 positions matching TRBD1. Germline assignment: CDR1 MNHNS and CDR2 SASEGT. The CDR3 is made up of 16 amino acids. The ends lost 2 bases at V and 3 bases at J; junction bases unmatched: 9. The CDR3 region is CASSERGQGGFYEQYF. CDR3 in DNA: TGTGCCAGCAGTGAAAGAGGACAGGGCGGCTTCTACGAGCAGTACTTC.

The sample holds one count of this clone. The gene calls are TRBV13 and TRBJ2-7; 7 bases line up with TRBD2. Germline V gene data show CDR1 as PRHDT and CDR2 as FYEKMQ (reference sequence). Losses at the gene ends were 3 bases for V and 4 bases for J; bases not matched to a gene: 9. CDR3 size: 15 residues. CDR3 amino acids: CASSFLAGETYEQYF. In DNA form, the CDR3 reads TGTGCCAGCAGCTTCCTGGCGGGAGAAACGTACGAGCAGTACTTC.

This chain links TRBV29-1 with TRBJ2-2; D call uncertain. The CDR3 runs 15 residues. The germline gives CDR1 SQVTM, CDR2 ANQGSEA. Trimming took off 2 bases at V and 6 bases at J, with 16 bases between the two ends. CDR3 DNA sequence: TGCAGCGTTGAATCCCGCTCGGGCCACGCCGGGGAGCTGTTTTTT. Its protein product is CSVESRSGHAGELFF.

This chain joins TRBV29-1 and TRBJ1-4; TRBD1 matches 12 bases. Germline CDR1 reads SQVTM; CDR2 reads ANQGSEA. Trimming at V came to 6 bases and at J to 4 bases, leaving 12 bases not matched to a gene. CDR3 length equals 17 residues. CDR3 DNA sequence: TGCAGCGTAGCCGGGACAGGGGGCGTCGCGGATAATGAAAAACTGTTTTTT. It encodes CSVAGTGGVADNEKLFF.

The chain couples TRBV2 to TRBJ2-5; D might be TRBD2 (5 bases). Germline CDR1 SNHLY, CDR2 FYNNEI. V gave up 5 bases and J gave up 5 bases, with 18 bases separating them. The CDR3 runs 15 residues. CDR3 in DNA: TGTGCCAGCAGTCCCGGGCCCAGGCGAGGGGAGACCCAGTACTTC. As protein: CASSPGPRRGETQYF.

This chain joins TRBV11-1 and TRBJ2-3; D is ambiguous. The germline gives CDR1 SGHAT, CDR2 FQDESV (reference sequence). Trimming took 4 bases from V and 0 from J, leaving 11 bases between them. The CDR3 extends over 15 amino acids. CDR3 coding DNA: TGTGCCAGCAGCTCGATTCTAGTTAGCACAGATACGCAGTATTTT. Protein: CASSSILVSTDTQYF.

The CDR3 protein is CASTSLGPMGNQPQHF. CDR3 DNA: TGTGCCAGTACCTCCTTAGGCCCAATGGGCAATCAGCCCCAGCATTTT. J is TRBJ1-5 and V is TRBV19; no clear D gene. Per the germline V gene, CDR1 is LNHDA and CDR2 is SQIVND (reference sequence). CDR3 size: 16 residues. The V end lost 7 bases, the J end lost 2 bases, and 18 bases lay between the germline ends.

The gene calls are TRBV4-1 and TRBJ2-7; perhaps D is TRBD1 or TRBD2 (6 bases each). Trimming stripped 1 base from V and 3 bases from J, with 13 bases between. The CDR3 covers 15 residues. The germline gives CDR1 MGHRA, CDR2 YSYEKL. Here the CDR3 reads CASSQVGGLVYEQYF. For the CDR3, the DNA is TGCGCCAGCAGCCAAGTAGGGGGACTTGTCTACGAGCAGTACTTC.

The chain links TRBV6-5 to TRBJ2-1; 9 nucleotides agree with TRBD2. Germline trimming cut 2 bases from V and 6 bases from J; bases unmatched to any gene: 8. The CDR3 length is 16 residues. CDR1 MNHEY and CDR2 SVGAGI come from the germline V gene. The CDR3 here is CASSYVPSGIGNEQFF. CDR3 coding DNA: TGTGCCAGCAGTTACGTCCCTAGCGGGATTGGCAATGAGCAGTTCTTC.

This clone was recorded once. The gene calls are TRBV5-4 and TRBJ2-7, with no clear D. The CDR3 has 14 amino acids. Germline V lookup: CDR1 SGHNT, CDR2 YYREEE (reference sequence). V lost 1 base and J 0 bases, leaving 8 bases between the germline ends. CDR3 sequence reads: CASSLNGRSYEQYF. CDR3 sequence (DNA): TGTGCCAGCAGCTTGAACGGGCGCTCCTACGAGCAGTACTTC.

The V gene is TRBV11-2, the J gene TRBJ2-4; the D is unclear. Germline CDR1 is SGHAT and CDR2 is FQNNGV. There are 11 residues in the CDR3. Trimming cost V 5 bases and J 6 bases, with 5 bases left between them. The chain's CDR3 is CASSAGNIQYF. The CDR3 DNA reads as TGTGCCAGCAGCGCAGGAAACATTCAGTACTTC.

The CDR3 DNA sequence: TGTGCCAGCCCGGGACAGGGCTCTCACTACGAGCAGTACTTC. Amino acids: CASPGQGSHYEQYF. The V gene is TRBV18, the J gene TRBJ2-7, with TRBD1 matching 9 bases. The CDR3 totals 14 residues. The V segment lost 8 bases and the J segment 3 bases; nucleotides outside the gene matches: 8. Germline CDR1 is KGHSH and CDR2 is LQKENI.